This T cell receptor (beta chain) was sequenced in a study of T cell responses to AZD1222 COVID-19 vaccine. Overall study findings and caveats: Sampling that yielded the repertoires occurred only after the peak T cell response. Regions 160-218 and 743-854 held dominance among vaccine-associated CD4 TCRs, which spanned spike. The donor cohort was predominantly white British with a female majority, and clonal diversity may have been underestimated.

Germline V gene sequence: CDR1 SGHTA, CDR2 FQGNSA. V lost 5 bases to trimming and J lost 4 bases, with 12 bases between them. This CDR3 region has 14 residues. The method was immunoSEQ multiplex PCR; TCRdb's version includes in-frame clones alone and lacks a portion of them. The sample includes more than 80,000 clones, approximately 85% of them seen just once. Second-dose schedules of about 4 or about 12 weeks were combined. To note about this clone: The antigen is undetermined.

The TCR was taken from an adult who received the AZD1222 COVID-19 vaccine. The sample in question was peripheral blood, obtained 28 days after the second AZD1222 dose. The chain links TRBV7-2 to TRBJ1-5; D gene unclear. The CDR3 DNA is TGTGCCAGCAGCGCCGCACGGTCGAATCAGCCCCAGCATTTT. This sequence encodes CASSAARSNQPQHF.